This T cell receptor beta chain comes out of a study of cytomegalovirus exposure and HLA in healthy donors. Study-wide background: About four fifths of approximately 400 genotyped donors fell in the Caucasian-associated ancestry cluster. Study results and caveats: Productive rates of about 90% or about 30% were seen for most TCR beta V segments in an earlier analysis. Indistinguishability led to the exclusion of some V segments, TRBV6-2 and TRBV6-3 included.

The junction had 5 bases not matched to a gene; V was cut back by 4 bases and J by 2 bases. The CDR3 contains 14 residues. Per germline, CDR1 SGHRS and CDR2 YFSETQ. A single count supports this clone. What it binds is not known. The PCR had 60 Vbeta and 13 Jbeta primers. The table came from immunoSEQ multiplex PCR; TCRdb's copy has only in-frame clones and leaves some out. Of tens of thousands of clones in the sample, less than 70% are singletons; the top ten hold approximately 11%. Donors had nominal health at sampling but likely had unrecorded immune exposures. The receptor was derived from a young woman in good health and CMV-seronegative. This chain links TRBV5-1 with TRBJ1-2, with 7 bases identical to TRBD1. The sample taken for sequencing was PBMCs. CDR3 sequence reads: CASSRQGTNYGYTF. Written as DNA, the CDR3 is TGCGCCAGCAGCCGACAGGGAACCAACTATGGCTACACCTTC.